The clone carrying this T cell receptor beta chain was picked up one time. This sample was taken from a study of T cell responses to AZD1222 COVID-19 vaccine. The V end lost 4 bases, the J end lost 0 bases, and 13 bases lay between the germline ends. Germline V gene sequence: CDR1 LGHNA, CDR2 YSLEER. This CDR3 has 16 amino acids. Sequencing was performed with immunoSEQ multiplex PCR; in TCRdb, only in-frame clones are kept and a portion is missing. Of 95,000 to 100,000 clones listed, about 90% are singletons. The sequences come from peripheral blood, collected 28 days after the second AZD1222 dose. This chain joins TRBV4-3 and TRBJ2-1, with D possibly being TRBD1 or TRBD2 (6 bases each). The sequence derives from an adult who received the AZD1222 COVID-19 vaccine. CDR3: CASSPEGGRSYNEQFF. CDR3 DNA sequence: TGCGCCAGCAGCCCCGAGGGGGGACGCTCCTACAATGAGCAGTTCTTC.